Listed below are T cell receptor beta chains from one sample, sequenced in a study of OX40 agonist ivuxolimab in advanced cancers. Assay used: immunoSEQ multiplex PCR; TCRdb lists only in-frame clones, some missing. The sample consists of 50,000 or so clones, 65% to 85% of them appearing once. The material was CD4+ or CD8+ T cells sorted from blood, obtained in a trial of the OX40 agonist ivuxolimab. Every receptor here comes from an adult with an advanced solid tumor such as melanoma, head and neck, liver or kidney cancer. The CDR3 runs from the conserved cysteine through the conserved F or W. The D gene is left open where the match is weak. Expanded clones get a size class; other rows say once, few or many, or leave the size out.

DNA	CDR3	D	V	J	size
TGTGCCAGCAGCCTATCTAGCGGGAGTGTTGATACGCAGTATTTT	CASSLSSGSVDTQYF	TRBD2	TRBV14	TRBJ2-3	few
TGTGCCAGCAGCGGTACTAGCGGGCCTACACCCTACGAGCAGTACTTC	CASSGTSGPTPYEQYF	TRBD2	TRBV4-2	TRBJ2-7	NA
TGTGCCAGCATGGGGACAGGGGGCCCACCCTACGAGCAGTACTTC	CASMGTGGPPYEQYF	TRBD1	TRBV6-1	TRBJ2-7	NA
TGTGCCAGCAGCTCCAGGGAGGATACGCAGTATTTT	CASSSREDTQYF	NA	TRBV5-4	TRBJ2-3	NA
TGTGCCAGCAGGGGACAAGGGTGGGATGAAAAACTGTTTTTT	CASRGQGWDEKLFF	NA	TRBV6-1	TRBJ1-4	NA
TGTGCCAGCAGCGCCAAACAGAGACTGAACACTGAAGCTTTCTTT	CASSAKQRLNTEAFF	NA	TRBV7-9	TRBJ1-1	NA
TGTGCCAGTAGTAGCAGGGGAGGTTACGAGCAGTACTTC	CASSSRGGYEQYF	NA	TRBV19	TRBJ2-7	NA
TGCGCCAGCAGTGAGTCGCTGGGGAAGGGCTTCACTTTCTTT	CASSESLGKGFTFF	NA	TRBV10-1	TRBJ1-1	NA
TGTGCCAGCTCCCTAGGGACAGGGAGGGACATTCAGTACTTC	CASSLGTGRDIQYF	TRBD1	TRBV18	TRBJ2-4	NA
TGTGCCAGCAGCCGGTTGATCTTAGCCAAAAACATTCAGTACTTC	CASSRLILAKNIQYF	NA	TRBV14	TRBJ2-4	NA
TGTGCCAGCAGGGGACTAGCGGGAGGAGGAGAGACCCAGTACTTC	CASRGLAGGGETQYF	TRBD2	TRBV11-1	TRBJ2-5	NA
TGTGCCAGCAGTCAGCGACCGTATGGCTACACCTTC	CASSQRPYGYTF	NA	TRBV11-2	TRBJ1-2	few
TGTGCCAGCAGTTTCACAGGGAACTATGGCTACACCTTC	CASSFTGNYGYTF	NA	TRBV27	TRBJ1-2	NA
TGTGCCACCAGCAGAGGGGGGAGTGGGTATGGCTACACCTTC	CATSRGGSGYGYTF	NA	TRBV15	TRBJ1-2	NA
TGTGCCAGCAGCTCCGGGGGGGCGCCCGCCGACGAGCAGTACTTC	CASSSGGAPADEQYF	TRBD2	TRBV28	TRBJ2-7	NA
TGCGCCAGCAGCCCCGACAGCAGAAATGAAAAACTGTTTTTT	CASSPDSRNEKLFF	NA	TRBV4-1	TRBJ1-4	NA
TGTGCCAGTAGTAGCGGTTCGGGGGATCGGAGCAATCAGCCCCAGCATTTT	CASSSGSGDRSNQPQHF	NA	TRBV19	TRBJ1-5	few
TGTGCCAGCAATCTTCCGGACAGGGTTTTCATTCCTAACTATGGCTACACCTTC	CASNLPDRVFIPNYGYTF	TRBD1	TRBV2	TRBJ1-2	NA
TGTGCCAGCTGGGCCGGGAGTGCCTACAATGAGCAGTTCTTC	CASWAGSAYNEQFF	NA	TRBV6-1	TRBJ2-1	NA
TGTGCCAGCAGTTTCGACCCGGCAGGCTACACCTTC	CASSFDPAGYTF	NA	TRBV28	TRBJ1-2	once
TGCAGCGTGGACAGGGGGAACACTGAAGCTTTCTTT	CSVDRGNTEAFF	TRBD1	TRBV29-1	TRBJ1-1	NA
TGTGCCAGCAGCGTACTAGCGGCCGAGCAGTACTTC	CASSVLAAEQYF	TRBD2	TRBV28	TRBJ2-7	NA
TGTGCCAGCAGAAAACAGGGGGCGATGACAGATACGCAGTATTTT	CASRKQGAMTDTQYF	TRBD1	TRBV6-6	TRBJ2-3	NA
TGCGCCAGCTACAGCGACAGTTCCTCCTACAATGAGCAGTTCTTC	CASYSDSSSYNEQFF	NA	TRBV5-1	TRBJ2-1	once
TGTGCCAGCAGCTTAGGCGGGCTTTCCTACAATGAGCAGTTCTTC	CASSLGGLSYNEQFF	NA	TRBV13	TRBJ2-1	NA
TGCAGCGTTGATCATTTTGCCACCTCCTATGGCTACACCTTC	CSVDHFATSYGYTF	NA	TRBV29-1	TRBJ1-2	NA
TGCGCCAGCAGCTCCACAGGTTTCTCTGGGGCCAACGTCCTGACTTTC	CASSSTGFSGANVLTF	NA	TRBV5-1	TRBJ2-6	NA
TGTGCCAGCAGCCAAGGATTATCGGGGTACGAGCAGTACTTC	CASSQGLSGYEQYF	NA	TRBV7-3	TRBJ2-7	once
TGTGCCACCAGCAGTGGGCTCCAGGGAAGGACAGATACGCAGTATTTT	CATSSGLQGRTDTQYF	NA	TRBV15	TRBJ2-3	NA
TGTGCCAGCAGATGGGGAGGGACCCAGTACTTC	CASRWGGTQYF	NA	TRBV21-1	TRBJ2-5	NA
TGTGCCAGCTCACCTCCGAGGACAGTTTTAAACTATGGCTACACCTTC	CASSPPRTVLNYGYTF	NA	TRBV18	TRBJ1-2	NA
TGTGCCAGCACGACGACCCGGGAGAGCAATCAGCCCCAGCATTTT	CASTTTRESNQPQHF	NA	TRBV7-2	TRBJ1-5	NA
TGTGCCAGCAGCACGGTGGGGGAGACCCAGTACTTC	CASSTVGETQYF	NA	TRBV28	TRBJ2-5	NA
TGTGCCAGCGACCCCTTAGGGCAGGGTCGAGCTTTCTTT	CASDPLGQGRAFF	NA	TRBV28	TRBJ1-1	few
TGTGCCAGCAGTGGGGTGGGACAGGGGTTAACTGAAGCTTTCTTT	CASSGVGQGLTEAFF	TRBD1	TRBV6-1	TRBJ1-1	NA
TGTGCCAGCAGCAACGGGTTCGAGCAGTACTTC	CASSNGFEQYF	NA	TRBV21-1	TRBJ2-7	NA
TGCGCCAGCAGCTTGGGGGGATACAGGGGGCGATCCTATAATTCACCCCTCCACTTT	CASSLGGYRGRSYNSPLHF	TRBD1	TRBV5-1	TRBJ1-6	NA
TGTGCCAGCTGCCGGGACAGCTCTAACTATGGCTACACCTTC	CASCRDSSNYGYTF	TRBD1	TRBV6-5	TRBJ1-2	NA
TGCGCCAGCAGCCAAGAGTGGACACCCTATTCACCCCTCCACTTT	CASSQEWTPYSPLHF	NA	TRBV4-3	TRBJ1-6	NA
TGTGCCAGCAAAAAGGCCCCCTATAATTCACCCCTCCACTTT	CASKKAPYNSPLHF	NA	TRBV28	TRBJ1-6	NA
TGCGCCAGCAGCTTTGGGACCAGCTCCTACGAGCAGTACTTC	CASSFGTSSYEQYF	NA	TRBV5-1	TRBJ2-7	NA
TGCGCCAGCAGCTACGGGGAACAGGTGGCGAATTCACCCCTCCACTTT	CASSYGEQVANSPLHF	NA	TRBV5-1	TRBJ1-6	NA
TGTGCCAGCAGTGAAGCGCACGGGGGCAACACTGAAGCTTTCTTT	CASSEAHGGNTEAFF	NA	TRBV6-1	TRBJ1-1	NA
TGCGCCAGCAGTGAGGGAAGCGGGAGGAGGACCAGCACAGATACGCAGTATTTT	CASSEGSGRRTSTDTQYF	TRBD2	TRBV10-2	TRBJ2-3	few
TGTGCCAGCAGCTTAAAACGGAGTTTCGGCTACGAGCAGTACTTC	CASSLKRSFGYEQYF	NA	TRBV11-2	TRBJ2-7	few
TGTGCCACCGGGGGGGAGGGAACCTACGAGCAGTACTTC	CATGGEGTYEQYF	TRBD2	TRBV28	TRBJ2-7	NA
TGTGCCAGCAGCTTGGGTCTTTCTGCGGCAGCTTTCTTT	CASSLGLSAAAFF	NA	TRBV5-5	TRBJ1-1	NA
TGTGCCAGCAGAGTCGGTAAGCAGCCCCAGCATTTT	CASRVGKQPQHF	NA	TRBV6-1	TRBJ1-5	NA
TGTGCCAGCAGTTTATCAGACCCGCAGATCTATGGCTACACCTTC	CASSLSDPQIYGYTF	NA	TRBV28	TRBJ1-2	NA